The source of this T cell receptor (beta chain) is a study of T cells in Graves' hyperthyroidism and ophthalmopathy. Background on the study: Sampling of peripheral blood happened at initial diagnosis, prior to any treatment. Findings of the study overall: From stable hyperthyroidism, ophthalmopathy was set apart by a 13 V-J model. Ophthalmopathy was identified by the model a median 6.5 months ahead of onset.

CDR3 size: 14 residues. Germline CDR1 and CDR2: MNHNS and SASEGT. The V gene lost 7 bases and the J gene lost 3 bases, with 13 bases spanning the gap. This clonotype showed up just a few times. No antigen is known for it. Participants, patients aged 18 to 65, had newly diagnosed hyperthyroidism with a duration under 2 months. It was RNA transcripts that yielded the amplified TCR beta CDR3 regions. Researchers ran a first-round RT-PCR on the TCR CDR3 using the HTBI primer set. TCRdb passed the multiplex PCR reads through MiXCR, listing each CDR3 protein once. The sample holds hundreds of thousands of distinct CDR3 sequences, 15% to 19% seen once.

The source of this sequence is a woman between 18 and 29 years old with Graves' hyperthyroidism. Source material: blood. The chain employs TRBV6-1 and TRBJ2-1, with D maybe TRBD1 (5 bases). The CDR3 nucleotides are TGTGCCAGCACCCTTGGGGCTGGCTACAATGAGCAGTTCTTC. It specifies CASTLGAGYNEQFF.